This passage covers 26 T cell receptor beta chains from one sample sequenced in a study of shared clonotypes between healthy human individuals. Clones were read by immunoSEQ multiplex PCR, and TCRdb kept only the in-frame ones, dropping some. The repertoire holds 2 million to 3 million clones, with 90% to 95% as singletons. The material sequenced was naive CD4+ T cells from PBMCs. Subset specified: CD45RA+ positively selected. These receptors all come from a man between 18 and 29 years old in good health. Some clones in this sample may be carry-over from other donors' samples.

The V call is TRBV6-5, the J call TRBJ2-7; D perhaps matches TRBD1 (6 bases). The V gene's germline CDR1 is MNHEY and CDR2 SVGAGI. The V end lost 4 bases, the J end lost 6 bases, and 16 bases lay between the germline ends. The CDR3 has 14 amino acids. The CDR3 sequence: CASSFLGVRGEQYF. The CDR3 DNA sequence: TGTGCCAGCAGTTTCTTGGGGGTCAGGGGCGAGCAGTACTTC.

The chain combines TRBV30 with TRBJ2-4; D unresolved. CDR3 size: 12 residues. Trimming left V 7 bases short and J 10 bases short, with 17 bases between. Germline CDR1 and CDR2: GTSNPN and SVGIG (reference sequence). The chain's CDR3 is CAFMSSPLIQYF. The CDR3 region has the DNA TGTGCCTTTATGTCGTCCCCCCTTATTCAGTACTTC.

The J gene is TRBJ1-2, the V gene TRBV6-1, with D possibly TRBD1 on 5 matching bases. This CDR3 is built from 14 residues. Deletions cut 0 bases from V and 7 bases from J, with 12 bases between. Germline CDR1 reads MNHNS; CDR2 reads SASEGT. Here the CDR3 reads CASSEAGGVGGYTF. CDR3 sequence (DNA): TGTGCCAGCAGTGAAGCTGGAGGGGTCGGTGGCTACACCTTC.

This sequence joins TRBV19 and TRBJ1-4, with a tentative D call TRBD1 (6 bases). The CDR3 totals 15 residues. The germline V gene encodes CDR1 LNHDA and CDR2 SQIVND (reference sequence). V was trimmed by 4 bases and J by 0 bases, leaving 9 bases between them. The CDR3 DNA sequence: TGTGCCAGTAGTAGAGCAGGGGCAACTAATGAAAAACTGTTTTTT. It codes for CASSRAGATNEKLFF.

This clone was seen a single time. V gene TRBV6-5 combines with J gene TRBJ2-7; 8 bases are shared with TRBD2. Trimming cost V 4 bases and J 1 base; bases outside gene matches: 6. CDR1 is MNHEY, CDR2 SVGAGI, per germline. The CDR3 runs to 15 residues. CDR3 sequence reads: CASSSTSAGSYEQYF. Here the CDR3 DNA reads TGTGCCAGCAGTTCGACTAGCGCCGGGTCCTACGAGCAGTACTTC.

This clone was detected once. V gene TRBV28 combines with J gene TRBJ1-6; 7 bases match TRBD1. Germline lookup yields CDR1 MDHEN and CDR2 SYDVKM. The trim removed 5 bases at V and 7 bases at J, leaving 11 bases unmatched. The CDR3 loop spans 16 amino acids. The CDR3 bases are TGTGCCAGCAGTCCGTCTGACAGGGTTGGGAATTCACCCCTCCACTTT. Its translation: CASSPSDRVGNSPLHF.

The V gene is TRBV6-6, the J gene TRBJ2-7, with D uncertain. This CDR3 has 16 residues. Germline V gives CDR1 MNHNY, CDR2 SVGAGI (reference sequence). Trimming stripped 6 bases from V and 2 bases from J, with 20 bases between. The CDR3 spells CASSLFSGSTPYEQYF. The CDR3 coding sequence is TGTGCCAGCAGCCTTTTCTCCGGGTCCACCCCCTACGAGCAGTACTTC.

The chain is built from TRBV15 and TRBJ2-7, with a possible D match to TRBD2 (6 bases). The length of the CDR3 is 14 residues. CDR1 and CDR2 from the germline V gene are LNHNV and YYDKDF (reference sequence). V lost 0 bases and J lost 3, with 9 bases in between. CDR3 coding DNA: TGTGCCACCAGCAGAGATCTCGGGGGCTACGAGCAGTACTTC. Translating it yields CATSRDLGGYEQYF.

This chain connects TRBV18 to TRBJ1-1; D not certain. V lost 2 bases and J 1 base, leaving 8 bases between the germline ends. The germline gives CDR1 KGHSH, CDR2 LQKENI. The CDR3 spans 14 residues. The DNA for the CDR3 is TGTGCCAGCTCACCAAGGGTCCGGAACACTGAAGCTTTCTTT. Encoded protein: CASSPRVRNTEAFF.

The chain has TRBV28 and TRBJ2-1; no clear D gene. Trimming took 8 bases from V and 6 from J, leaving 8 bases between them. Looked up from germline, CDR1 is MDHEN and CDR2 is SYDVKM. The CDR3 has 11 amino acids. The CDR3 spells CASAMGNEQFF. The CDR3 DNA reads TGTGCCAGCGCGATGGGCAATGAGCAGTTCTTC.

The CDR3 protein is CAWSVPARGTEAFF. In DNA form, the CDR3 reads TGTGCCTGGAGTGTACCCGCCAGGGGAACTGAAGCTTTCTTT. The chain carries TRBV30 and TRBJ1-1; tentative D call: TRBD1 (6 bases). CDR3 length: 14 residues. V was shortened by 0 bases and J by 5 bases, with 13 bases between the two germline ends. Germline loops: CDR1 GTSNPN, CDR2 SVGIG (reference sequence).

The rearrangement links TRBV27 to TRBJ1-1; weak D call: TRBD1 (5 bases). V was trimmed by 3 bases and J by 0 bases, leaving 11 bases between them. This CDR3 comprises 15 residues. CDR1 is MNHEY, CDR2 SMNVEV, per germline (reference sequence). In nucleotides, the CDR3 is TGTGCCAGCAGTTTTCGATGGGGGGTGAACACTGAAGCTTTCTTT. Its protein product is CASSFRWGVNTEAFF.

V gene TRBV7-2 combines with J gene TRBJ1-3, with D unresolved. Deletions cut 2 bases from V and 0 bases from J, with 11 bases between. The CDR3 runs to 16 residues. Germline values: CDR1 SGHTA, CDR2 FQGNSA. CDR3 DNA sequence: TGTGCCAGCAGCTTAAGGGCGGCGAGCTCTGGAAACACCATATATTTT. As protein: CASSLRAASSGNTIYF.

The rearrangement joins TRBV28 to TRBJ2-5, with 9 bases identical to TRBD2. The J call is uncertain, as TRBJ2-7 better fits the DNA end. The germline CDR1 and CDR2 sequences are MDHEN and SYDVKM. The length of the CDR3 is 15 residues. Here the CDR3 reads CASSLFPAGGNEQYF. CDR3 bases: TGTGCCAGCAGTTTGTTCCCAGCGGGAGGAAACGAGCAGTACTTC.

The chain has TRBV28 and TRBJ2-6; the D is unclear. CDR1 and CDR2 (germline): MDHEN, SYDVKM. Trimming left V 5 bases short and J 6 bases short, with 11 bases between. The CDR3 is 14 amino acids. As DNA, the CDR3 is TGTGCCAGCAGTACTCCTTTCGCGGCCAACGTCCTGACTTTC. This encodes CASSTPFAANVLTF. Together with reference TRBV28 and TRBJ2-6, the CDR3 gives the full variable domain: DVKVTQSSRYLVKRTGEKVFLECVQDMDHENMFWYRQDPGLGLRLIYFSYDVKMKEKGDIPEGYSVSREKKERFSLILESASTNQTSMYLCASSTPFAANVLTFGAGSRLTVL.

The CDR3 protein is CASSLVSSPNYGYTF. In DNA form, the CDR3 reads TGTGCCAGCAGCTTAGTATCCAGCCCAAACTATGGCTACACCTTC. The chain links TRBV7-9 to TRBJ1-2; D unclear. V was trimmed by 1 base and J by 2 bases, leaving 11 bases between them. CDR3 length equals 15 residues. CDR1 SEHNR and CDR2 FQNEAQ come from the germline V gene (reference sequence).

V and J are TRBV6-6 and TRBJ1-1, with D uncertain. Germline-derived CDR1 and CDR2 are MNHNY and SVGAGI (reference sequence). This CDR3 comprises 15 residues. V lost 6 bases, J lost 2 bases, and 16 bases lay in between. CDR3 DNA sequence: TGTGCCAGCAGAGTTAGTGAGCAGATAAACACTGAAGCTTTCTTT. Amino acid sequence: CASRVSEQINTEAFF.

This chain uses TRBV18 with TRBJ2-4, with 9 bases identical to TRBD1. The trim removed 2 bases at V and 0 bases at J, leaving 5 bases unmatched. The CDR3 has 17 amino acids. CDR1 and CDR2 from the germline V gene are KGHSH and LQKENI. Written as DNA, the CDR3 is TGTGCCAGCTCACCAACGACAGGGGGTAAAGCCAAAAACATTCAGTACTTC. It is translated as CASSPTTGGKAKNIQYF.

The V and J genes are TRBV7-3 and TRBJ2-1; 10 bases fit TRBD2. V shed 2 bases and J 6 bases; nucleotides not matched to a gene: 7. CDR1 is SGHTA and CDR2 is FQGTGA in the germline V gene. This CDR3 region has 16 residues. The CDR3 bases are TGTGCCAGCAGCTTACTAGCGGGAGTTAGGGGCAATGAGCAGTTCTTC. Translating it yields CASSLLAGVRGNEQFF.

The chain joins TRBV27 to TRBJ2-1; 7 nucleotides agree with TRBD2. The junction had 14 bases not matched to a gene; V was cut back by 3 bases and J by 12 bases. This CDR3 region has 15 residues. Germline V gene sequence: CDR1 MNHEY, CDR2 SMNVEV (reference sequence). The CDR3 reads CASSFRPLAEPGQFF. The CDR3 nucleotides read TGTGCCAGCAGTTTCCGCCCTCTAGCGGAGCCTGGGCAGTTCTTC.

This clone was seen just once. This chain joins TRBV9 and TRBJ2-3, with no clear D. The V gene's germline CDR1 is SGDLS and CDR2 YYNGEE. V was pared by 1 base and J by 3 bases, with 12 bases between. This CDR3 is built from 15 residues. Written as DNA, the CDR3 is TGTGCCAGCAGCGTATTAATAGAGGAGACAGATACGCAGTATTTT. Protein: CASSVLIEETDTQYF.

The count of this clone is one. This chain links TRBV5-1 with TRBJ1-3; the D gene is possibly TRBD1 (5 bases). Germline CDR1 reads SGHRS; CDR2 reads YFSETQ. This CDR3 has 16 residues. Trimming took 0 bases from V and 0 from J, leaving 10 bases between them. The CDR3, as DNA: TGCGCCAGCAGCTTGGCTCCAGGGCTCTCTGGAAACACCATATATTTT. As protein: CASSLAPGLSGNTIYF. Looking up the rest from reference TRBV5-1 and TRBJ1-3 gives the full variable domain: KAGVTQTPRYLIKTRGQQVTLSCSPISGHRSVSWYQQTPGQGLQFLFEYFSETQRNKGNFPGRFSGRQFSNSRSEMNVSTLELGDSALYLCASSLAPGLSGNTIYFGEGSWLTVV.

The chain combines TRBV7-3 with TRBJ2-7, with 11 bases identical to TRBD2. The V gene end was trimmed by 5 bases and the J gene end by 3 bases; junction bases not matched to a gene: 9. The CDR3 contains 16 residues. Germline values: CDR1 SGHTA, CDR2 FQGTGA. In DNA form, the CDR3 reads TGTGCCAGCAGCCCTACACTAGGGACTAGCGGCTACGAGCAGTACTTC. Protein sequence: CASSPTLGTSGYEQYF.

About this clone itself: Other DNA sequences from this sample encode an identical CDR3 as well. This sequence joins TRBV28 and TRBJ2-1; TRBD2 matches at 7 bases. The germline V gene encodes CDR1 MDHEN and CDR2 SYDVKM. Losses at the gene ends were 2 bases for V and 2 bases for J; bases not matched to a gene: 0. The CDR3 length is 14 residues. CDR3 DNA: TGTGCCAGCAGTTTAGCGGGGGCCTACAATGAGCAGTTCTTC. This codes for CASSLAGAYNEQFF.

The chain uses TRBV7-2 and TRBJ2-5; TRBD2 is a possible D gene (5 bases). The CDR3 sequence is 14 residues long. Between the trimmed V and J ends, which lost 2 bases and 3 bases, there was a span of 10 bases. From germline, CDR1 is SGHTA and CDR2 FQGNSA. CDR3 sequence reads: CASSLRGSEETQYF. The CDR3 coding sequence is TGTGCCAGCAGCTTACGGGGATCCGAAGAGACCCAGTACTTC.

J is TRBJ2-3 and V is TRBV30, with 11 bases lining up with TRBD1. The CDR3 length is 13 residues. The junction had 2 bases not matched to a gene; V was cut back by 8 bases and J by 1 base. Germline CDR1 GTSNPN, CDR2 SVGIG (reference sequence). The CDR3 sequence is CALGQGGTDTQYF. The CDR3 DNA reads TGTGCCCTGGGACAGGGGGGCACAGATACGCAGTATTTT.